A single T cell receptor beta chain is shown here with its context. As yet, its antigen is unknown. The data stem from a study of vaccination and CD4 T cells after COVID-19. The germline V and J ends were trimmed by 5 bases and 2 bases, with 13 bases remaining between them. Germline V gene data show CDR1 as MNHNS and CDR2 as SASEGT. This CDR3 contains 14 residues. Time point in this sample: late sampling 161 to 241 days after vaccination in a few convalescent patients. Treatment defined: roughly 11-day PBMC culture with coronavirus spike peptide pools or control peptides (ViraFEST assay). An Oncomine TCR Beta short-read assay was used to sequence the DNA from cultured CD4+ T cells. Investigators isolated genomic DNA from cultured CD4+ T cells. TCRdb fed the PCR reads into MiXCR, producing one record per CDR3 protein. This sample yields more than 20,000 distinct CDR3 sequences, of which around 41% are seen a single time; around 5% belongs to the top ten.

The clonotype was recovered from a human donor who had recovered from COVID-19. Material: CD4+ T cells from blood, cultured in vitro, obtained about 7 months after SARS-CoV-2 vaccination. The chain recombines TRBV6-1 with TRBJ2-7, with a weak D call TRBD1 (6 bases). CDR3 protein: CASSQTGLPYEQYF. The CDR3 DNA is TGTGCCAGCAGTCAAACAGGGTTACCCTACGAGCAGTACTTC.